A selection of T cell receptor beta chains follows, all from one sample in a study of cytomegalovirus exposure and HLA in healthy donors. Profiling relied on immunoSEQ multiplex PCR, and the TCRdb table lists in-frame clones only, not all of them. The sample lists 60,000 or so clones, 90% to 95% occurring once. Sequenced sample: PBMCs. All receptors come from a young woman in good health and CMV-seronegative. Both conserved end residues are part of each CDR3. D genes are given only for firm matches. Size values are once, few and many counts, or a class for expanded clones, and some rows have none.

NA TRBJ1-2 TRBV6-5 NA TGTGCCAGCAGTTCCGTTTCGGCTAGCTATGGCTACACCTTC CASSSVSASYGYTF
NA TRBJ2-3 TRBV5-4 NA TGTGCCAGCAGCTTTGGCGGGGTTGGTTCAGATACGCAGTATTTT CASSFGGVGSDTQYF
NA TRBJ2-5 TRBV6-5 NA TGTGCCAGCAATACCCCGGACGGAGGGGAGACCCAGTACTTC CASNTPDGGETQYF
NA TRBJ2-3 TRBV20-1 NA TGCGGACGCCCGAAGGGGGATACGCAGTATTTT CGRPKGDTQYF
NA TRBJ2-1 TRBV7-3 TRBD1 TGTGCCAGCAGCCGACAGGGGAACTCCTACAATGAGCAGTTCTTC CASSRQGNSYNEQFF
NA TRBJ2-6 TRBV4-1 TRBD1 TGCGCCAGCAGCAAAGGACAGGGCTTATCTGGGGCCAACGTCCTGACTTTC CASSKGQGLSGANVLTF
NA TRBJ2-7 TRBV12-5 NA TGTGCTAGTGGCCCGGACAGCGGCTGGTTCGAGCAGTACTTC CASGPDSGWFEQYF
NA TRBJ1-6 TRBV27 NA TGTGCCAGCCGCCAACTTGAATCACCCCTCCACTTT CASRQLESPLHF
NA TRBJ2-2 TRBV4-2 TRBD2 TGTGCCAGCAGTCGTAGCGGGAGGAAGGACACCGGGGAGCTGTTTTTT CASSRSGRKDTGELFF
NA TRBJ1-6 TRBV6-1 NA TGTGCCAGCAGTGATTCCGCAGGGTCTGTTTCACCCCTCCACTTT CASSDSAGSVSPLHF
NA TRBJ2-1 TRBV4-2 TRBD2 TGTGCCAGCAGCCAAGATCAGGTGGGCGGCGGGAGGGGCTACAATGAGCAGTTCTTC CASSQDQVGGGRGYNEQFF
once TRBJ2-3 TRBV18 TRBD2 TGTGCCAGCTCTCCGGGACTAGCGGCAGATACGCAGTATTTT CASSPGLAADTQYF
NA TRBJ1-4 TRBV9 TRBD1 TGTGCCAGCAGCGTACAGGGGGATGAAAAACTGTTTTTT CASSVQGDEKLFF
NA TRBJ2-7 TRBV5-6 TRBD1 TGTGCCAGCAGCTTGACAGGGGCCCCCTACGAGCAGTACTTC CASSLTGAPYEQYF
NA TRBJ2-1 TRBV29-1 NA TGCAGCGTTGAACCGTCCGACAGTTCCTACAATGAGCAGTTCTTC CSVEPSDSSYNEQFF
once TRBJ2-1 TRBV7-9 NA TGTGCCAGCAGCCCCCCTGGGGGCGGTGAGCAGTTCTTC CASSPPGGGEQFF
NA TRBJ2-7 TRBV11-2 NA TGTGCCAGCAGCTCAATGAGACAGATCTACGAGCAGTACTTC CASSSMRQIYEQYF
NA TRBJ1-4 TRBV6-1 NA TGTGCCAGCAGTGAGACAGTCACTAATGAAAAACTGTTTTTT CASSETVTNEKLFF
NA TRBJ2-5 TRBV21-1 NA TGTGCCAGCAGCAAAGGGAGGGATCCGTTACGACAGAACGGGGAAGAGACCCAGTACTTC CASSKGRDPLRQNGEETQYF
once TRBJ2-1 TRBV13 NA TGTGCCAGCAGCCCCTACGACTACTACAATGAGCAGTTCTTC CASSPYDYYNEQFF
NA TRBJ1-4 TRBV6-1 TRBD1 TGTGCCAGCAGGAGGGGGACAGAGGGAGAAAAACTGTTTTTT CASRRGTEGEKLFF
NA TRBJ2-1 TRBV6-5 TRBD1 TGTGCCAGCAGTTACTACGGGACAGGGAATGAGCAGTTCTTC CASSYYGTGNEQFF
NA TRBJ2-7 TRBV6-5 NA TGTGCCAGCAGTTATAAGCCTTGGTACGAGCAGTACTTC CASSYKPWYEQYF
NA TRBJ2-1 TRBV2 TRBD2 TGTGCCAGCAGTGAGACAGGGCGGGGGGGCCCCTACAATGAGCAGTTCTTC CASSETGRGGPYNEQFF
NA TRBJ1-2 TRBV25-1 TRBD1 TGTGCCAGCAGTGGACCCGGGACAGGATATGGCTACACCTTC CASSGPGTGYGYTF
NA TRBJ1-2 TRBV2 NA TGTGCCAGCAGCGTTGTTCCTAACTATGGCTACACCTTC CASSVVPNYGYTF
once TRBJ1-1 TRBV29-1 NA TGCAGCGTTGACCTAGGGGGTACTGAAGCTTTCTTT CSVDLGGTEAFF
NA TRBJ2-1 TRBV4-1 TRBD1 TGCGCCAGCAGCCACTCAGGACAGGCTAGACCTAACAATGAGCAGTTCTTC CASSHSGQARPNNEQFF
NA TRBJ1-3 TRBV10-3 TRBD1 TGTGCCATCAGTAGACCCGGGACAGGGAACGCTGGAAACACCATATATTTT CAISRPGTGNAGNTIYF
NA TRBJ2-7 TRBV7-8 TRBD1 TGTGCCAGCAGCTGGGACAGAACTAGCTCCTACGAGCAGTACTTC CASSWDRTSSYEQYF
few TRBJ2-5 TRBV6-5 NA TGTGCCAGCAGTACCACACCTCAAGAGACCCAGTACTTC CASSTTPQETQYF